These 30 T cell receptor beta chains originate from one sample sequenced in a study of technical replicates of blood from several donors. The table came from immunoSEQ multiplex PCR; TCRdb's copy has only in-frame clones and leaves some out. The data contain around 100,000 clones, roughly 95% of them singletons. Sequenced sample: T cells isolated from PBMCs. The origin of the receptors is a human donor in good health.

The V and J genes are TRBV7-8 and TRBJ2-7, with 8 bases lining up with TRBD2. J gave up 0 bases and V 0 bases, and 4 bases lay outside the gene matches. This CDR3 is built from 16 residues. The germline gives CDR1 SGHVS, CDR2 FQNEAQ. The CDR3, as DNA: TGTGCCAGCAGCTTAGCGGGAAGCGGGAGCTCCTACGAGCAGTACTTC. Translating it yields CASSLAGSGSSYEQYF.

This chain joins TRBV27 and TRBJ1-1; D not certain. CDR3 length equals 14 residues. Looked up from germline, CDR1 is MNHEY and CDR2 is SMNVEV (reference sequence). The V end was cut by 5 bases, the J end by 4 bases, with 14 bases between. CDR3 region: CASSPFDTSTEAFF. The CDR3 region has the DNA TGTGCCAGCAGTCCATTTGACACAAGCACTGAAGCTTTCTTT.

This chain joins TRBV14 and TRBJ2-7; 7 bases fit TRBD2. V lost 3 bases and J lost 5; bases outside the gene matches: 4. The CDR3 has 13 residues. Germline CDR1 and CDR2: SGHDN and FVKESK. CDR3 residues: CASSHLLADEQYF. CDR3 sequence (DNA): TGTGCCAGCAGCCACTTGCTAGCGGACGAGCAGTACTTC.

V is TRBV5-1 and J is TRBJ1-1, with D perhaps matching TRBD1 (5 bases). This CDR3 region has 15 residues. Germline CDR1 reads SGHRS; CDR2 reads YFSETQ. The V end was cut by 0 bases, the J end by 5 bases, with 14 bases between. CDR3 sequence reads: CASSLDRRVRTEAFF. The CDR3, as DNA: TGCGCCAGCAGCTTGGATCGCAGGGTAAGGACTGAAGCTTTCTTT. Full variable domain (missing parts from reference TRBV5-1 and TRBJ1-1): KAGVTQTPRYLIKTRGQQVTLSCSPISGHRSVSWYQQTPGQGLQFLFEYFSETQRNKGNFPGRFSGRQFSNSRSEMNVSTLELGDSALYLCASSLDRRVRTEAFFGQGTRLTVV.

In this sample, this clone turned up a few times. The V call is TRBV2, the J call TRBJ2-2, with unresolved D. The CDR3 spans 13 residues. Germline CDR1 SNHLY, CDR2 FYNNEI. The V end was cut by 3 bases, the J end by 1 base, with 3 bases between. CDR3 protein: CASSDGNTGELFF. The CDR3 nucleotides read TGTGCCAGCAGTGACGGGAACACCGGGGAGCTGTTTTTT.

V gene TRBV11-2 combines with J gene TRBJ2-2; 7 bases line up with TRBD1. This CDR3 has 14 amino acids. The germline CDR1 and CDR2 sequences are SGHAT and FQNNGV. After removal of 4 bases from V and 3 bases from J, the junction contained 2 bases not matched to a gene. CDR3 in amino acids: CASSWTGDTGELFF. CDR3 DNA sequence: TGTGCCAGCAGCTGGACAGGCGACACCGGGGAGCTGTTTTTT.

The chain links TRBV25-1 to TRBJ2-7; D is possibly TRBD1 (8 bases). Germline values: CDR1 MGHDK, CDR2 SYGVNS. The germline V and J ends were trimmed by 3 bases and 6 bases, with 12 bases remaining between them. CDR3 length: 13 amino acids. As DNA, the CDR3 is TGTGCCAGCAGTGAGACAGGGGAGGGCGAGCAGTACTTC. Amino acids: CASSETGEGEQYF.

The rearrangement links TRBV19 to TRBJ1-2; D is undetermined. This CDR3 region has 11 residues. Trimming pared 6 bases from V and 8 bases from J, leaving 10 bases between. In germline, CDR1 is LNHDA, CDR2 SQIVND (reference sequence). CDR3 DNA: TGTGCCAGTAGCCCCGGTTGGGGCTACACCTTC. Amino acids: CASSPGWGYTF.

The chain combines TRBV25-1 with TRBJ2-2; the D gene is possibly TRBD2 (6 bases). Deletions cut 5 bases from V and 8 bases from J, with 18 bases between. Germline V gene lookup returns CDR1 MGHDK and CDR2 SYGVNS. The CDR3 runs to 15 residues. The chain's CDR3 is CASSQRGLQSGELFF. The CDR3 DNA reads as TGTGCCAGCAGTCAACGGGGACTCCAATCTGGGGAGCTGTTTTTT.

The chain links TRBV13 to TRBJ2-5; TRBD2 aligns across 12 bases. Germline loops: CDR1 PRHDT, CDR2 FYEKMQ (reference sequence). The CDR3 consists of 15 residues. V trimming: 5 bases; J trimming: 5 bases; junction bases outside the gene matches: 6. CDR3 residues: CASSMGLAGGETQYF. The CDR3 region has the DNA TGTGCCAGCAGCATGGGACTAGCGGGCGGTGAGACCCAGTACTTC.

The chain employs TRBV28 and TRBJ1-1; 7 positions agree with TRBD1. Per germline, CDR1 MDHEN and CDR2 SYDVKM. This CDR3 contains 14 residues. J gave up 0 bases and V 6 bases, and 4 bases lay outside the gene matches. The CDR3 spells CASRTGTMNTEAFF. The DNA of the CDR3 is TGTGCCAGCAGGACAGGGACCATGAACACTGAAGCTTTCTTT.

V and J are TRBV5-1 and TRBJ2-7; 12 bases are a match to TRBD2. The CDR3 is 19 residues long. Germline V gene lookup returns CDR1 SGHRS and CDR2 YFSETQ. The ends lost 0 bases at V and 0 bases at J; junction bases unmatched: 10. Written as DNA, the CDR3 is TGCGCCAGCAGCTTGGATAGGACTAGCGGGGCCCAGAGCTCCTACGAGCAGTACTTC. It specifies CASSLDRTSGAQSSYEQYF.

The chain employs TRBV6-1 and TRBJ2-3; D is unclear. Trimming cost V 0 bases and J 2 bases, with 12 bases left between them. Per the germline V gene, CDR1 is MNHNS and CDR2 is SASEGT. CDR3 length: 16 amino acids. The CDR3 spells CASSEALVQYTDTQYF. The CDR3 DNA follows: TGTGCCAGCAGTGAAGCGCTTGTACAGTACACAGATACGCAGTATTTT.

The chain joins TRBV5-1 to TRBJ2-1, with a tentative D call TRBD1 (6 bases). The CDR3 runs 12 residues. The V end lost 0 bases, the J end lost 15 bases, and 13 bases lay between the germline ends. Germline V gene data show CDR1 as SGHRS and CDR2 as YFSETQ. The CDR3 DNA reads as TGCGCCAGCAGCTTGGGGGCAGGGGTTTTGTTCTTC. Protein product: CASSLGAGVLFF.

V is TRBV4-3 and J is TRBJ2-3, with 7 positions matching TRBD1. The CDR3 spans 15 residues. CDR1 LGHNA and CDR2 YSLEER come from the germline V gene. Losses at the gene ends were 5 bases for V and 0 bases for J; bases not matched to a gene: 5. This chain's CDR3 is CASSNYRGSTDTQYF. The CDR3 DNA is TGCGCCAGCAGCAACTACAGGGGAAGCACAGATACGCAGTATTTT.

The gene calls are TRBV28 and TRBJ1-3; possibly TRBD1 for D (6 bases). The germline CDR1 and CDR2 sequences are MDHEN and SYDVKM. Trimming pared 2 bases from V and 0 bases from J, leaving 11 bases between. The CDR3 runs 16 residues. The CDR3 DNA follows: TGTGCCAGCAGTTTACCGACAGGCCACTCTGGAAACACCATATATTTT. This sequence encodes CASSLPTGHSGNTIYF.

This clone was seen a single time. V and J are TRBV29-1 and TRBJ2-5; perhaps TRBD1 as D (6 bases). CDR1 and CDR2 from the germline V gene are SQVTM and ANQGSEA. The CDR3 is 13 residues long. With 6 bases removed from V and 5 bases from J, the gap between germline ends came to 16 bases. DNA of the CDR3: TGCAGCGTCCCCAAACAGGGAACGGAGACCCAGTACTTC. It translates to CSVPKQGTETQYF.

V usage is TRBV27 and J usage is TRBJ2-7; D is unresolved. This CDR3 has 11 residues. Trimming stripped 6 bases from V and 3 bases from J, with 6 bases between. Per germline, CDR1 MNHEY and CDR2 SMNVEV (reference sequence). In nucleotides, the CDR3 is TGTGCCAGCAGCCCCTTCTACGAGCAGTACTTC. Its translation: CASSPFYEQYF.

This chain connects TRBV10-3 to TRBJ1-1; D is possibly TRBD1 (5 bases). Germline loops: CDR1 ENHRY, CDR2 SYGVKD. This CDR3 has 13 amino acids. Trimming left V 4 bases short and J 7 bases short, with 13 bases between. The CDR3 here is CAISALGQDEAFF. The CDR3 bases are TGTGCCATCAGTGCCCTGGGGCAGGATGAAGCTTTCTTT.

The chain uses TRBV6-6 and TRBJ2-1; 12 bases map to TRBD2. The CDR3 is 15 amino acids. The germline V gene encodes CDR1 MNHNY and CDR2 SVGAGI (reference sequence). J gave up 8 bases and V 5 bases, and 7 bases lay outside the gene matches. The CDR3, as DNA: TGTGCCAGCAGTCACGGACTAGCGGGAAGAGATGAGCAGTTCTTC. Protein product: CASSHGLAGRDEQFF.

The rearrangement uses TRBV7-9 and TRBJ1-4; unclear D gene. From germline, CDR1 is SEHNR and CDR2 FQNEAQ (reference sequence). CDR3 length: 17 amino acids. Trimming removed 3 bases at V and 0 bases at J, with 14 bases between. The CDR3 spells CASSFVAGDATNEKLFF. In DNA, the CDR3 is TGTGCCAGCAGCTTCGTGGCAGGCGATGCAACTAATGAAAAACTGTTTTTT.

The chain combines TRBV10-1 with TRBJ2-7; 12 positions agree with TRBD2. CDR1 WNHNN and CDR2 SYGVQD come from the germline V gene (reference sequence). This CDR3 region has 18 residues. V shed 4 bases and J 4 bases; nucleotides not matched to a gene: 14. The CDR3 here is CASSVMGLAGSGPYEQYF. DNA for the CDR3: TGCGCCAGCAGTGTCATGGGACTAGCGGGCTCAGGACCGTACGAGCAGTACTTC.

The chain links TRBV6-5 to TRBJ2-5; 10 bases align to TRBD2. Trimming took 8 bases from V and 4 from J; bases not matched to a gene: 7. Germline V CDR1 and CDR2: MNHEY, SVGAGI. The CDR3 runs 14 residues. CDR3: CASASGSIRETQYF. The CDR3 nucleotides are TGTGCCAGCGCTAGCGGGAGTATACGAGAGACCCAGTACTTC.

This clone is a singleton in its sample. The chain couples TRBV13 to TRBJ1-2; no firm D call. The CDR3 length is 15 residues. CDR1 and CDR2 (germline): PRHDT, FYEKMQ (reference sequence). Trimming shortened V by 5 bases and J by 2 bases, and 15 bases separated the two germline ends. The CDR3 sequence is CASSPTEEDNYGYTF. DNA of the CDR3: TGTGCCAGCAGCCCCACAGAGGAGGACAACTATGGCTACACCTTC.

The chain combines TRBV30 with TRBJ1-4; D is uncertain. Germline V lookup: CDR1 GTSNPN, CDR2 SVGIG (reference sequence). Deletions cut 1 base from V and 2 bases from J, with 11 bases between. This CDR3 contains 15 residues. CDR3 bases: TGTGCCTGGAGTGAACCCCCGAGGACTAATGAAAAACTGTTTTTT. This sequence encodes CAWSEPPRTNEKLFF.

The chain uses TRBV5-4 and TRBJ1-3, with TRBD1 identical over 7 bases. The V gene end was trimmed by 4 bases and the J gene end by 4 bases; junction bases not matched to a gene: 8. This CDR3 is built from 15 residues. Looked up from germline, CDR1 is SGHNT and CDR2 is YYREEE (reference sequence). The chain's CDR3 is CASSTTGFRGNTIYF. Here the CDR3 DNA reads TGTGCCAGCAGCACGACAGGGTTTAGAGGAAACACCATATATTTT.

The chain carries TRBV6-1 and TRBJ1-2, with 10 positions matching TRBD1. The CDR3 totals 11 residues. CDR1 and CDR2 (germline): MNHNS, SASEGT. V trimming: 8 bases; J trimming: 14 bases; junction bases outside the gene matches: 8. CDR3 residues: CASYWTGGQTF. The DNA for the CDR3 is TGTGCCAGCTATTGGACAGGGGGACAAACCTTC.

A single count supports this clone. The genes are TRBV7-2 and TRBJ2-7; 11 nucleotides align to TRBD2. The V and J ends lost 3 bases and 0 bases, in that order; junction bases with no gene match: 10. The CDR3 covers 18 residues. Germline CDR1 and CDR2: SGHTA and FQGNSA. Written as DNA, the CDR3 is TGTGCCAGCAGCTTTATAGCGGGAGGGCCCGGGGGCTCCTACGAGCAGTACTTC. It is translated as CASSFIAGGPGGSYEQYF.

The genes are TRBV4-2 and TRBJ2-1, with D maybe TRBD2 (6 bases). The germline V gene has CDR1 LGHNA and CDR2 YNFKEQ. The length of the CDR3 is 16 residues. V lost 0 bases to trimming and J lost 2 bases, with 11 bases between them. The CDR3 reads CASSQDQSGPYNEQFF. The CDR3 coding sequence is TGTGCCAGCAGCCAAGATCAAAGCGGGCCCTACAATGAGCAGTTCTTC.

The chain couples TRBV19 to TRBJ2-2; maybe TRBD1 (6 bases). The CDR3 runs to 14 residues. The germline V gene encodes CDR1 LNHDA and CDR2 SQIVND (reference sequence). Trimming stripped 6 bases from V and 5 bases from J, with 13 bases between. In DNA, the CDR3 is TGTGCCAGTAGCTCAGAGAGGGGGACCGGGGAGCTGTTTTTT. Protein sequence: CASSSERGTGELFF.